This T cell receptor beta chain was identified during a study of T cell changes during pregnancy in multiple sclerosis. Sequencing used immunoSEQ multiplex PCR; TCRdb keeps in-frame clones, though not all of them. The table shows 85,000 to 100,000 clones, with around 94% occurring only once. CDR1 SGHRS and CDR2 YFSETQ come from the germline V gene. This CDR3 contains 17 residues. Trimming shortened V by 3 bases and J by 1 base, and 16 bases separated the two germline ends. This rearrangement joins TRBV5-1 to TRBJ2-2; possibly TRBD2 for D (5 bases). The sequencing here drew on peripheral blood, taken in the first trimester of pregnancy. The clonotype originates from a female donor with multiple sclerosis, enrolled in a pregnancy study. The CDR3 DNA reads as TGCGCCAGCAGCTCCGGACTCGTCCGAGGGAACACCGGGGAGCTGTTTTTT. Protein sequence: CASSSGLVRGNTGELFF.